One and the same sample provided the 16 T cell receptor beta chains below, sequenced in a study of blood T cell repertoires in COVID-19. The repertoire was sequenced with immunoSEQ multiplex PCR; TCRdb's copy has only in-frame clones and lacks some. This sample carries approximately 140,000 clones, 88% of them seen once, and the ten largest clones take around a quarter. Input material: peripheral blood. The receptors originated from a human donor in a cohort sampled during active COVID-19.

The CDR3, as DNA: TGTGCCATCAGTGAGCCCGGGAGGGGCACTGAAGCTTTCTTT. Translated, it gives CAISEPGRGTEAFF. The rearrangement uses TRBV10-3 and TRBJ1-1; possibly TRBD1 for D (5 bases). V was trimmed by 2 bases and J by 4 bases, leaving 11 bases between them. This CDR3 is built from 14 residues. Germline loops: CDR1 ENHRY, CDR2 SYGVKD.

The V call is TRBV25-1, the J call TRBJ2-2; D may be TRBD1 (6 bases). This CDR3 comprises 15 residues. V lost 2 bases to trimming and J lost 2 bases, with 9 bases between them. Germline V CDR1 and CDR2: MGHDK, SYGVNS. The CDR3 nucleotides read TGTGCCAGCAGTGAAAACAGGGTAAACACCGGGGAGCTGTTTTTT. Translated, it gives CASSENRVNTGELFF. Based on the CDR3 plus reference TRBV25-1 and TRBJ2-2, the full variable domain is EADIYQTPRYLVIGTGKKITLECSQTMGHDKMYWYQQDPGMELHLIHYSYGVNSTEKGDLSSESTVSRIRTEHFPLTLESARPSHTSQYLCASSENRVNTGELFFGEGSRLTVL.

This clone has a handful of counts. The junction shows a germline mismatch at one end, possibly a read error. The CDR3 DNA reads TGTGCCAGCAGCTCCGGTCTCTCCCACGAGCAGTACTTC. It codes for CASSSGLSHEQYF. The chain has TRBV7-9 and TRBJ2-7; unclear D gene. This CDR3 spans 13 amino acids. Germline CDR1 SEHNR, CDR2 FQNEAQ (reference sequence).

This chain connects TRBV19 to TRBJ2-6; 7 bases map to TRBD1. Germline CDR1 and CDR2: LNHDA and SQIVND (reference sequence). The ends lost 7 bases at V and 0 bases at J; junction bases unmatched: 9. The CDR3 has 17 residues. The DNA of the CDR3 is TGTGCCAGTACTAACGGACAGGCCTCCTCTGGGGCCAACGTCCTGACTTTC. Encoded protein: CASTNGQASSGANVLTF.

Only one count was recorded for this clone. The chain couples TRBV5-1 to TRBJ1-4; D might be TRBD1 (6 bases). V gave up 4 bases and J gave up 3 bases, with 13 bases separating them. The CDR3 sequence is 15 residues long. From germline, CDR1 is SGHRS and CDR2 YFSETQ. CDR3 in DNA: TGCGCCAGCAGCACCCACAGGGCGCCTAATGAAAAACTGTTTTTT. Amino acids: CASSTHRAPNEKLFF. Full variable domain (outside the CDR3, taken from reference TRBV5-1 and TRBJ1-4): KAGVTQTPRYLIKTRGQQVTLSCSPISGHRSVSWYQQTPGQGLQFLFEYFSETQRNKGNFPGRFSGRQFSNSRSEMNVSTLELGDSALYLCASSTHRAPNEKLFFGSGTQLSVL.

The chain links TRBV4-3 to TRBJ1-1; D ambiguous. The CDR3 loop spans 17 amino acids. Trimming removed 0 bases at V and 0 bases at J, with 14 bases between. The germline gives CDR1 LGHNA, CDR2 YSLEER. CDR3 amino acids: CASSQDPEGGLNTEAFF. The CDR3 nucleotides are TGCGCCAGCAGCCAAGATCCGGAGGGAGGGCTGAACACTGAAGCTTTCTTT.

The chain has TRBV4-3 and TRBJ2-1; tentative D call: TRBD1 (6 bases). This CDR3 has 16 residues. The V gene lost 1 base and the J gene lost 9 bases, with 19 bases spanning the gap. Per the germline V gene, CDR1 is LGHNA and CDR2 is YSLEER. The CDR3: CASSQGGHEGVSEQFF. The CDR3 region has the DNA TGCGCCAGCAGCCAAGGAGGCCATGAGGGGGTAAGTGAGCAGTTCTTC.

J is TRBJ1-5 and V is TRBV15; D unclear. Germline V CDR1 and CDR2: LNHNV, YYDKDF (reference sequence). Between the trimmed V and J ends, which lost 0 bases and 9 bases, there was a span of 18 bases. The CDR3 spans 16 residues. The CDR3 reads CATSRDWGGRSGPQHF. In DNA form, the CDR3 reads TGTGCCACCAGCAGAGATTGGGGAGGGAGATCCGGGCCCCAGCATTTT.

The table lists this clone with a count of one. CDR3 DNA sequence: TGTGCCAGCTCACCGGAGGGTGGGAGAAACTATGGCTACACCTTC. Protein: CASSPEGGRNYGYTF. The rearrangement joins TRBV18 to TRBJ1-2; D gene ambiguous. In germline, CDR1 is KGHSH, CDR2 LQKENI. Trimming took 3 bases from V and 2 from J, leaving 13 bases between them. This CDR3 is built from 15 residues.

The chain employs TRBV30 and TRBJ2-3; a weak D match, TRBD2 (5 bases). This CDR3 contains 14 residues. The V and J ends lost 4 bases and 0 bases respectively, with 11 bases between them. Germline V lookup: CDR1 GTSNPN, CDR2 SVGIG (reference sequence). The CDR3 nucleotides read TGTGCCTGGAATATAGCGTCTAGCACAGATACGCAGTATTTT. Residues: CAWNIASSTDTQYF.

V and J are TRBV2 and TRBJ1-5, with no clear D. The CDR3 totals 12 residues. V was cut by 3 bases and J by 4 bases, with 4 bases left in between. Germline V gene lookup returns CDR1 SNHLY and CDR2 FYNNEI. The chain's CDR3 is CASSDPNQPQHF. For the CDR3, the DNA is TGTGCCAGCAGTGATCCTAATCAGCCCCAGCATTTT. The variable domain in full, completed from reference TRBV2 and TRBJ1-5, reads EPEVTQTPSHQVTQMGQEVILRCVPISNHLYFYWYRQILGQKVEFLVSFYNNEISEKSEIFDDQFSVERPDGSNFTLKIRSTKLEDSAMYFCASSDPNQPQHFGDGTRLSIL.

The chain uses TRBV19 and TRBJ2-7, with 9 bases aligning to TRBD1. CDR1 is LNHDA, CDR2 SQIVND, per germline (reference sequence). The CDR3 spans 16 residues. V gave up 5 bases and J gave up 3 bases; unmatched junction bases: 11. The CDR3 coding sequence is TGTGCCAGTAGTTCCGCCGGGACAGGGAAGGACTACGAGCAGTACTTC. As protein: CASSSAGTGKDYEQYF.

The CDR3 DNA follows: TGTGCCAGCAGCTTAGGTATACTGACTAGCGGGGGAGGGAATGAGCAGTTCTTC. As protein: CASSLGILTSGGGNEQFF. The J gene is TRBJ2-1, the V gene TRBV7-2; 12 nucleotides line up with TRBD2. Trimming at V came to 1 base and at J to 7 bases, leaving 11 bases not matched to a gene. Per germline, CDR1 SGHTA and CDR2 FQGNSA. The CDR3 length is 18 residues.

The chain uses TRBV9 and TRBJ2-7, with D possibly being TRBD1 (6 bases). The length of the CDR3 is 14 residues. The germline V gene has CDR1 SGDLS and CDR2 YYNGEE. V was cut by 4 bases and J by 4 bases, with 15 bases left in between. The chain's CDR3 is CASSPGQSEYEQYF. CDR3 coding DNA: TGTGCCAGCAGCCCTGGACAGTCCGAGTACGAGCAGTACTTC.

The J gene is TRBJ1-2, the V gene TRBV3-1 (or the pseudogene TRBV3-2), with TRBD1 matching over 9 bases. From germline, CDR1 is LGHDT and CDR2 YNNKEL (reference sequence). CDR3 length: 15 amino acids. The V segment lost 0 bases and the J segment 4 bases; nucleotides outside the gene matches: 3. This CDR3 reads CASSQDMGQGYGYTF. CDR3 DNA: TGTGCCAGCAGCCAAGATATGGGACAGGGCTATGGCTACACCTTC.

The rearrangement uses TRBV7-9 and TRBJ1-5, with 7 bases lining up with TRBD1. Germline CDR1 is SEHNR and CDR2 is FQNEAQ (reference sequence). V trimming: 5 bases; J trimming: 7 bases; junction bases outside the gene matches: 8. CDR3 size: 14 residues. CDR3: CASSAGQAEQPQHF. CDR3 in DNA: TGTGCCAGCAGCGCTGGACAGGCCGAACAGCCCCAGCATTTT.